The 28 T cell receptor beta chains in this list originate from one sample, sequenced in a study of beta chain features in type 1 diabetes. Reverse transcribing all isolated RNA meant expressed TCRB transcripts were sequenced. The data were produced by immunoSEQ multiplex PCR, yet TCRdb's version contains in-frame clones alone and is incomplete. In the table there are 900,000 or so clones, about 17% of which are singletons. Sample: naive CD4+ T cells from blood. Receptors originate from a woman aged 18-29 years in good health.

This clone was seen once. The rearrangement joins TRBV6-6 to TRBJ1-2; D gene uncertain. The V end lost 2 bases, the J end lost 11 bases, and 9 bases lay between the germline ends. Germline V gives CDR1 MNHNY, CDR2 SVGAGI (reference sequence). CDR3 length: 11 amino acids. For the CDR3, the DNA is TGTGCCAGCAGTTACGCGGGTCTTTACACCTTC. Amino acids: CASSYAGLYTF.

In the case of this clone: Additional DNA sequences in this sample encode the identical CDR3. This chain links TRBV18 with TRBJ2-5; TRBD1 agrees at 8 bases. V lost 4 bases, J lost 4 bases, and 5 bases stayed unmatched. Per germline, CDR1 KGHSH and CDR2 LQKENI. This CDR3 region has 14 residues. The CDR3 sequence is CASSRVRGRETQYF. CDR3 bases: TGTGCCAGCTCACGTGTCAGGGGGCGAGAGACCCAGTACTTC. Based on the CDR3 plus reference TRBV18 and TRBJ2-5, the full variable domain is NAGVMQNPRHLVRRRGQEARLRCSPMKGHSHVYWYRQLPEEGLKFMVYLQKENIIDESGMPKERFSAEFPKEGPSILRIQQVVRGDSAAYFCASSRVRGRETQYFGPGTRLLVL.

The rearrangement uses TRBV7-6 and TRBJ2-5, with 14 bases identical to TRBD2. This CDR3 has 17 amino acids. The V segment lost 4 bases and the J segment 5 bases; nucleotides outside the gene matches: 9. The germline V gene encodes CDR1 SGHVS and CDR2 FNYEAQ. Written as DNA, the CDR3 is TGTGCCAGCAGCTCGAGGACTAGCGGGAGGATAGGGGAGACCCAGTACTTC. Its translation is CASSSRTSGRIGETQYF.

This clone was observed a single time. The rearrangement uses TRBV28 and TRBJ2-7, with 9 bases fitting TRBD2. CDR1 MDHEN and CDR2 SYDVKM come from the germline V gene. The ends lost 7 bases at V and 7 bases at J; junction bases unmatched: 14. This CDR3 is 15 amino acids long. The CDR3 nucleotides read TGTGCCAGCACCCCAGGGGGTAGCGGGAGCTATGAGCAGTACTTC. This sequence encodes CASTPGGSGSYEQYF.

The chain employs TRBV29-1 and TRBJ2-7, with D perhaps matching TRBD1 or TRBD2 (5 bases each). Per the germline V gene, CDR1 is SQVTM and CDR2 is ANQGSEA. With 7 bases removed from V and 3 bases from J, the gap between germline ends came to 10 bases. The CDR3 contains 11 residues. The CDR3 sequence: CSARDLYEQYF. For the CDR3, the DNA is TGCAGCGCTAGGGACCTCTACGAGCAGTACTTC.

This clone was seen a handful of times. The chain has TRBV6-5 and TRBJ2-7; D remains ambiguous. Trimming pared 6 bases from V and 1 base from J, leaving 13 bases between. Germline loops: CDR1 MNHEY, CDR2 SVGAGI. The CDR3 totals 14 residues. The DNA for the CDR3 is TGTGCCAGCAGCCCCTGGGAAAGATCCTACGAGCAGTACTTC. Translation: CASSPWERSYEQYF.

This clone was counted once. CDR3 amino acids: CASSYAAGGYEQFF. The CDR3, as DNA: TGTGCCAGCAGTTATGCTGCAGGGGGCTATGAGCAGTTCTTC. The chain is built from TRBV6-1 and TRBJ2-1; 8 positions agree with TRBD1. The V segment lost 5 bases and the J segment 8 bases; nucleotides outside the gene matches: 8. Germline V gives CDR1 MNHNS, CDR2 SASEGT. This CDR3 has 14 residues.

This clone was detected only a few times. The chain has TRBV15 and TRBJ2-7; a possible D gene is TRBD2 (6 bases). This CDR3 is 16 amino acids long. V was shortened by 0 bases and J by 1 base, with 13 bases between the two germline ends. Germline CDR1 LNHNV, CDR2 YYDKDF (reference sequence). The CDR3 loop reads CATSRDRRERSYEQYF. The DNA for the CDR3 is TGTGCCACCAGCAGAGATAGGCGGGAACGATCCTACGAGCAGTACTTC. Complete variable domain (other parts from reference TRBV15 and TRBJ2-7): DAMVIQNPRYQVTQFGKPVTLSCSQTLNHNVMYWYQQKSSQAPKLLFHYYDKDFNNEADTPDNFQSRRPNTSFCFLDIRSPGLGDTAMYLCATSRDRRERSYEQYFGPGTRLTVT.

This chain joins TRBV18 and TRBJ1-3; D might be TRBD1 (6 bases). CDR3 length: 13 amino acids. V lost 8 bases and J 4 bases, leaving 12 bases between the germline ends. Germline values: CDR1 KGHSH, CDR2 LQKENI. CDR3 sequence reads: CASGQRLGNTIYF. In nucleotides, the CDR3 is TGTGCCAGCGGACAGCGTCTAGGAAACACCATATATTTT.

The chain links TRBV7-9 to TRBJ1-1, with D unresolved. The V and J ends lost 1 base and 8 bases respectively, with 11 bases between them. CDR3 length equals 13 residues. Germline V gene sequence: CDR1 SEHNR, CDR2 FQNEAQ (reference sequence). CDR3 DNA: TGTGCCAGCAGCTTAGAGGCCCCTCGGGAAGCTTTCTTT. Amino acid sequence: CASSLEAPREAFF.

The chain employs TRBV5-1 and TRBJ2-3, with 12 bases identical to TRBD2. The CDR3 covers 17 residues. Trimming cost V 3 bases and J 3 bases; bases outside gene matches: 8. CDR1 is SGHRS and CDR2 is YFSETQ in the germline V gene. The CDR3 loop reads CASSSRSGTSGTDTQYF. The CDR3 nucleotides are TGCGCCAGCAGCTCCAGATCCGGGACTAGCGGGACAGATACGCAGTATTTT.

This CDR3 is CASSHRGNEQFF. The CDR3 DNA reads TGTGCCAGCAGCCATCGGGGCAATGAGCAGTTCTTC. The rearrangement uses TRBV21-1 and TRBJ2-1; the table's D gene call, TRBD2, was not cross checked with the DNA. TRBV21-1 is a pseudogene. This CDR3 has 12 residues.

The V gene is TRBV6-6, the J gene TRBJ2-2, with D perhaps matching TRBD2 (5 bases). The CDR3 spans 13 residues. Germline V CDR1 and CDR2: MNHNY, SVGAGI (reference sequence). Trimming removed 2 bases at V and 6 bases at J, with 7 bases between. CDR3 DNA: TGTGCCAGCAGTTACACGAGGGCCGGGGAGCTGTTTTTT. Its protein is CASSYTRAGELFF.

The chain couples TRBV7-2 to TRBJ2-2, with D maybe TRBD2 (7 bases). The CDR3 totals 16 residues. Trimming took off 5 bases at V and 5 bases at J, with 18 bases between the two ends. Germline V gene data show CDR1 as SGHTA and CDR2 as FQGNSA. CDR3 in amino acids: CASSPPRGPHTGELFF. The CDR3 DNA reads as TGTGCCAGCAGCCCCCCGCGGGGGCCGCATACCGGGGAGCTGTTTTTT.

The sample holds a few counts of this clone. The chain links TRBV7-9 to TRBJ2-7; D possibly corresponds to TRBD1 (6 bases). CDR3 size: 16 residues. Trimming shortened V by 6 bases and J by 3 bases, and 21 bases separated the two germline ends. Germline values: CDR1 SEHNR, CDR2 FQNEAQ (reference sequence). In DNA form, the CDR3 reads TGTGCCAGCAGATCCCCCGAGACAGGTGGGGACTACGAGCAGTACTTC. Protein: CASRSPETGGDYEQYF.

This clone has only a few counts. CDR3 protein: CASSLGQGRNYGYTF. In nucleotides, the CDR3 is TGTGCCAGCAGTCTCGGACAGGGCCGAAACTATGGCTACACCTTC. The chain employs TRBV5-4 and TRBJ1-2; 8 nucleotides align to TRBD1. J gave up 2 bases and V 5 bases, and 8 bases lay outside the gene matches. In germline, CDR1 is SGHNT, CDR2 YYREEE (reference sequence). The CDR3 spans 15 residues.

The chain employs TRBV29-1 and TRBJ1-2; possibly TRBD1 for D (6 bases). Germline V gene lookup returns CDR1 SQVTM and CDR2 ANQGSEA. The CDR3 is made up of 13 amino acids. Trimming left V 3 bases short and J 2 bases short, with 10 bases between. The CDR3 region has the DNA TGCAGCGTTGAGGACAGCGTGAACTATGGCTACACCTTC. It translates to CSVEDSVNYGYTF.

This clone was seen more than once but under ten times. The V call is TRBV6-6, the J call TRBJ2-3; D might be TRBD1 (6 bases). This CDR3 is 16 amino acids long. Per the germline V gene, CDR1 is MNHNY and CDR2 is SVGAGI (reference sequence). The V end was cut by 5 bases, the J end by 1 base, with 16 bases between. The CDR3 is CASSTPTGFGTDTQYF. CDR3 nucleotide sequence: TGTGCCAGCAGTACCCCCACAGGGTTTGGCACAGATACGCAGTATTTT.

The chain links TRBV18 to TRBJ1-1, with 8 bases identical to TRBD1. Germline CDR1 and CDR2: KGHSH and LQKENI. Trimming at V came to 3 bases and at J to 11 bases, leaving 8 bases not matched to a gene. The CDR3 is made up of 13 amino acids. CDR3 amino acids: CASSPGQGDRAFF. CDR3 bases: TGTGCCAGCTCACCCGGACAGGGTGATAGGGCTTTCTTT.

This clone was detected a few times. This sequence joins TRBV14 and TRBJ1-4; 7 positions match TRBD1. V was clipped by 1 base and J by 5 bases; unmatched bases: 1. CDR1 and CDR2 (germline): SGHDN, FVKESK. The CDR3 runs to 14 residues. Written as DNA, the CDR3 is TGTGCCAGCAGCCAAGTACAGGGGAATGAAAAACTGTTTTTT. Protein sequence: CASSQVQGNEKLFF. Looking up the rest from reference TRBV14 and TRBJ1-4 gives the full variable domain: EAGVTQFPSHSVIEKGQTVTLRCDPISGHDNLYWYRRVMGKEIKFLLHFVKESKQDESGMPNNRFLAERTGGTYSTLKVQPAELEDSGVYFCASSQVQGNEKLFFGSGTQLSVL.

V usage is TRBV2 and J usage is TRBJ2-5; tentative D call: TRBD1 (5 bases). The CDR3 extends over 13 amino acids. The germline V gene has CDR1 SNHLY and CDR2 FYNNEI. Trimming removed 11 bases at V and 1 base at J, with 14 bases between. CDR3 sequence reads: CAVIDRSQETQYF. For the CDR3, the DNA is TGTGCCGTAATCGACAGAAGCCAAGAGACCCAGTACTTC. Drawing the rest from reference TRBV2 and TRBJ2-5, the complete variable domain is EPEVTQTPSHQVTQMGQEVILRCVPISNHLYFYWYRQILGQKVEFLVSFYNNEISEKSEIFDDQFSVERPDGSNFTLKIRSTKLEDSAMYFCAVIDRSQETQYFGPGTRLLVL.

This clone turned up a few times. The same CDR3 also results from other DNA sequences found in this sample. J is TRBJ2-7 and V is TRBV5-1; maybe TRBD2 (6 bases). The ends were cut back, 4 bases at V and 0 bases at J, with 14 bases in the middle. Germline lookup yields CDR1 SGHRS and CDR2 YFSETQ. The CDR3 is 15 residues long. The CDR3 is CASSPRGGSSYEQYF. CDR3 bases: TGCGCCAGCAGCCCCCGTGGAGGGAGCTCCTACGAGCAGTACTTC.

The rearrangement joins TRBV29-1 to TRBJ1-4; 7 nucleotides align to TRBD1. Germline V gene sequence: CDR1 SQVTM, CDR2 ANQGSEA. The V and J ends lost 5 bases and 7 bases, in that order; junction bases with no gene match: 4. The CDR3 runs 12 residues. CDR3 loop: CSVRQGGEKLFF. The CDR3 DNA reads as TGCAGCGTTCGACAGGGCGGTGAAAAACTGTTTTTT.

The chain recombines TRBV19 with TRBJ2-1; 10 nucleotides line up with TRBD2. V gave up 5 bases and J gave up 7 bases; unmatched junction bases: 8. The CDR3 is made up of 15 amino acids. The germline V gene has CDR1 LNHDA and CDR2 SQIVND (reference sequence). This CDR3 reads CASSHKREGKNEQFF. The CDR3 DNA is TGTGCCAGTAGTCACAAGCGGGAGGGGAAGAATGAGCAGTTCTTC.

This clone was counted a few times. This chain connects TRBV10-3 to TRBJ1-2; D not resolved. V gave up 5 bases and J gave up 0 bases, with 13 bases separating them. There are 15 residues in the CDR3. The germline CDR1 and CDR2 sequences are ENHRY and SYGVKD. DNA for the CDR3: TGTGCCATCAGTCCGAGGGCAGGATCTAACTATGGCTACACCTTC. Residues: CAISPRAGSNYGYTF.

A few counts support this clone. The chain recombines TRBV28 with TRBJ2-3; D is ambiguous. Between the trimmed V and J ends, which lost 7 bases and 2 bases, there was a span of 10 bases. The germline V gene has CDR1 MDHEN and CDR2 SYDVKM. The CDR3 is made up of 13 amino acids. This CDR3 is CASTTLLTDTQYF. The CDR3 DNA reads TGTGCCAGCACAACTCTTCTCACAGATACGCAGTATTTT.

This rearrangement joins TRBV5-1 to TRBJ2-3; no firm D call. V lost 0 bases to trimming and J lost 6 bases, with 14 bases between them. This CDR3 has 15 residues. Per germline, CDR1 SGHRS and CDR2 YFSETQ. The CDR3 DNA reads as TGCGCCAGCAGCTTGGGACTTCAGCCTCGTGATACGCAGTATTTT. Encoded protein: CASSLGLQPRDTQYF.

In its sample, this clone was seen a few times. The chain combines TRBV7-6 with TRBJ2-5, with 10 bases aligning to TRBD2. Trimming at V came to 5 bases and at J to 1 base, leaving 4 bases not matched to a gene. The CDR3 covers 15 residues. Germline values: CDR1 SGHVS, CDR2 FNYEAQ. The DNA of the CDR3 is TGTGCCAGCAGCCAGGGGACTAGCGCCCAAGAGACCCAGTACTTC. Its translation is CASSQGTSAQETQYF.